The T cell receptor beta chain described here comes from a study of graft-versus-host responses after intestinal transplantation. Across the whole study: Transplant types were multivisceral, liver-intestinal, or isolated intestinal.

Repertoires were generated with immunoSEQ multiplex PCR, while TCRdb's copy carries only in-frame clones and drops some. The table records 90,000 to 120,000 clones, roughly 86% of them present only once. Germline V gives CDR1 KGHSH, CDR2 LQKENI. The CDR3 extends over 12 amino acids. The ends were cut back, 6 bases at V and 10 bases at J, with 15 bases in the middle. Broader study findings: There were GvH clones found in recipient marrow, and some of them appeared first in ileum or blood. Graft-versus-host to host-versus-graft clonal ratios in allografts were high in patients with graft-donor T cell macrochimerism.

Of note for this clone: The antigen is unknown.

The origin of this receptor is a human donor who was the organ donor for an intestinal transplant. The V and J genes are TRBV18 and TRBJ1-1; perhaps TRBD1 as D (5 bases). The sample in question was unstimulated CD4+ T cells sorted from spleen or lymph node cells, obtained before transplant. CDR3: CASSRTGEGAFF. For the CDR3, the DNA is TGTGCCAGCTCGCGCACGGGGGAGGGAGCTTTCTTT.